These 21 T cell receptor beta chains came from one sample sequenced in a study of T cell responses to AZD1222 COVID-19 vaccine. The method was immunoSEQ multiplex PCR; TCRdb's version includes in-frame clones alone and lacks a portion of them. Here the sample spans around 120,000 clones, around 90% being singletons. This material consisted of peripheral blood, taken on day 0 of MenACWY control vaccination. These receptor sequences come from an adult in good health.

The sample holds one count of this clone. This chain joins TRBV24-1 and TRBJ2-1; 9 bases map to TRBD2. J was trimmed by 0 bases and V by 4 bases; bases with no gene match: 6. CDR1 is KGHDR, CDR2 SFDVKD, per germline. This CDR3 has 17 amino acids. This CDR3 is CATSDARSGSSYNEQFF. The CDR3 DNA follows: TGTGCCACCAGTGACGCTCGTAGCGGGAGCTCCTACAATGAGCAGTTCTTC.

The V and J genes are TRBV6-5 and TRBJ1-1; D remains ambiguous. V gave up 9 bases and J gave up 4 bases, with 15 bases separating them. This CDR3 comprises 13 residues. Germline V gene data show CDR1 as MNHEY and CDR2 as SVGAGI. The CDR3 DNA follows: TGTGCCAGTTCACGAGGGAAAGGCACTGAAGCTTTCTTT. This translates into CASSRGKGTEAFF.

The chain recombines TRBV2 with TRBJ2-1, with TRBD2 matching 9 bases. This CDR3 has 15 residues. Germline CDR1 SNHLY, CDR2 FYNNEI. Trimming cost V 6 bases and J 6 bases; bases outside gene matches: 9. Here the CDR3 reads CASRTSGVGRNEQFF. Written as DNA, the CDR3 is TGTGCCAGCAGGACTAGCGGTGTGGGGCGCAATGAGCAGTTCTTC.

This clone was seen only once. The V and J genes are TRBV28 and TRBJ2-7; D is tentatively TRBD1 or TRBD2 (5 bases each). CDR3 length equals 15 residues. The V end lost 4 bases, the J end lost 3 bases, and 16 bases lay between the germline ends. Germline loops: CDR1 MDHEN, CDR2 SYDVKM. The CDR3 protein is CASSSPGRIIYEQYF. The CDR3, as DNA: TGTGCCAGCAGTTCCCCGGGACGGATAATCTACGAGCAGTACTTC.

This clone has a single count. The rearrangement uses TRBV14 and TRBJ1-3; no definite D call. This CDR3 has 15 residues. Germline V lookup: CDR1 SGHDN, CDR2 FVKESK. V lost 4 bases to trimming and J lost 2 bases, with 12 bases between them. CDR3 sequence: CASSLFARTGNTIYF. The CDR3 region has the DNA TGTGCCAGCAGCCTCTTTGCCCGGACTGGAAACACCATATATTTT.

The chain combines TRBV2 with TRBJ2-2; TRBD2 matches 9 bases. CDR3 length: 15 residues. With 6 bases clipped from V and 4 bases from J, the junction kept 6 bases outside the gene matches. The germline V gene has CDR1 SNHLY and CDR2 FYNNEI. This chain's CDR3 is CASRVAGVGTGELFF. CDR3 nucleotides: TGTGCCAGCAGGGTAGCGGGGGTAGGCACCGGGGAGCTGTTTTTT.

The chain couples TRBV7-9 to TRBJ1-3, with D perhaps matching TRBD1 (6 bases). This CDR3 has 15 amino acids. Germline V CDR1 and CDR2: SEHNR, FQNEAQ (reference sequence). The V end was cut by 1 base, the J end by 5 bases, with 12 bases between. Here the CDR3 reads CASSLGQALRNTIYF. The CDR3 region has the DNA TGTGCCAGCAGCTTAGGACAGGCGTTAAGAAACACCATATATTTT.

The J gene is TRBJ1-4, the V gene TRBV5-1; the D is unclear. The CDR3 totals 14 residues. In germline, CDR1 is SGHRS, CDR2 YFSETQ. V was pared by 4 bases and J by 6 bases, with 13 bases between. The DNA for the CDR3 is TGCGCCAGCAGCCCGGGCGGGGTGGATGAAAAACTGTTTTTT. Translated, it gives CASSPGGVDEKLFF.

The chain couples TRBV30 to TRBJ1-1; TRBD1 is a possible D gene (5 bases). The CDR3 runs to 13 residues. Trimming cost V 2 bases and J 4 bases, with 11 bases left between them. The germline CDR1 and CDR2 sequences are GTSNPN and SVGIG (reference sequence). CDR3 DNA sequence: TGTGCCTGGAGTTCGCGCAGGGTCACTGAAGCTTTCTTT. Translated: CAWSSRRVTEAFF.

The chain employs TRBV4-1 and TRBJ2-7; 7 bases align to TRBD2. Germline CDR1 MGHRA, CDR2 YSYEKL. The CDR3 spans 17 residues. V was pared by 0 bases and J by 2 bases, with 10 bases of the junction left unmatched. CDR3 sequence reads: CASSQEGGTLPPYEQYF. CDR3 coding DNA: TGCGCCAGCAGCCAAGAGGGAGGGACTCTCCCTCCCTACGAGCAGTACTTC.

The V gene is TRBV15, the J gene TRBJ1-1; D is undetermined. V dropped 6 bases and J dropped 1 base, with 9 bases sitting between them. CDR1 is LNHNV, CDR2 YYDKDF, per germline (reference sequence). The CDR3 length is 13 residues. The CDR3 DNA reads TGTGCCACCAGTACACAGCAGAACACTGAAGCTTTCTTT. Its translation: CATSTQQNTEAFF.

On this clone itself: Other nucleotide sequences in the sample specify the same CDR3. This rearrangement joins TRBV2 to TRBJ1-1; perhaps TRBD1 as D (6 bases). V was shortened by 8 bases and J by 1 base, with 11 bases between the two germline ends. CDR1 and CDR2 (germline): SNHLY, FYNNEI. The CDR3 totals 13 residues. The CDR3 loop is CASRGQPNTEAFF. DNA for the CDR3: TGTGCCAGCCGTGGACAGCCGAACACTGAAGCTTTCTTT.

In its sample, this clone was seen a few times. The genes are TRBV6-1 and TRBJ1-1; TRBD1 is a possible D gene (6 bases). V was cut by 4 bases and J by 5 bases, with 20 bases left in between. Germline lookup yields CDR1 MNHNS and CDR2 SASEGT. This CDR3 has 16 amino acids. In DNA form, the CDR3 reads TGTGCCAGCAGTGGTTACTCCGCTCAAGGGGGGACTGAAGCTTTCTTT. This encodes CASSGYSAQGGTEAFF.

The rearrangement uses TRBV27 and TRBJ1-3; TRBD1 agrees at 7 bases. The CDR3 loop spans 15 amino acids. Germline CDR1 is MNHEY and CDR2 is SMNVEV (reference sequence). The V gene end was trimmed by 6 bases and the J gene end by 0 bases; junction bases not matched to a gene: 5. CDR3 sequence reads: CASRKQGYSGNTIYF. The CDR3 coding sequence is TGTGCCAGCAGAAAACAGGGGTACTCTGGAAACACCATATATTTT.

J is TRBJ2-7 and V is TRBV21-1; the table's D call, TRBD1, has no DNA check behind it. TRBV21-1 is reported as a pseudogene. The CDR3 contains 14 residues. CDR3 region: CASMRPDRAHEQYF. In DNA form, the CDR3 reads TGTGCCAGCATGAGACCGGACAGGGCCCACGAGCAGTACTTC.

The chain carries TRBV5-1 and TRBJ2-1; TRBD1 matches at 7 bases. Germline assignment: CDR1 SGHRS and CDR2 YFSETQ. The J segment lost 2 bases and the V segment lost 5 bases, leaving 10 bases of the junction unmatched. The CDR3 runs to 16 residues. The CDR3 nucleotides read TGCGCCAGCAGTTACTCCGGGACAGCACCCTACAATGAGCAGTTCTTC. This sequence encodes CASSYSGTAPYNEQFF.

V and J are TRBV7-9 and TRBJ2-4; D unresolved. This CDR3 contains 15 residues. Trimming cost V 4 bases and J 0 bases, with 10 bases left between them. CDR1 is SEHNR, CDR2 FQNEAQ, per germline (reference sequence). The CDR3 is CASSSTTVAKNIQYF. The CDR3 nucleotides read TGTGCCAGCAGCTCAACGACGGTAGCCAAAAACATTCAGTACTTC.

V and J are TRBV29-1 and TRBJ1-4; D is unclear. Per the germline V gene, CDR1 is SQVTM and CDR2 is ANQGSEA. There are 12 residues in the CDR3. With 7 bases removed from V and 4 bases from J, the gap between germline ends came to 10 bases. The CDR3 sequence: CSAGQVNEKLFF. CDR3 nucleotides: TGCAGCGCTGGGCAGGTTAATGAAAAACTGTTTTTT.

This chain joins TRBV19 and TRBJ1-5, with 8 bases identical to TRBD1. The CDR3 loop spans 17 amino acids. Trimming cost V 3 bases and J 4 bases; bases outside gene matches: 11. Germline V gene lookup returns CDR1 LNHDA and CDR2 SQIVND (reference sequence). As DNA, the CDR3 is TGTGCCAGTAGTATCGTGACAGGGGCCTTGGGGAATCAGCCCCAGCATTTT. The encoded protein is CASSIVTGALGNQPQHF.

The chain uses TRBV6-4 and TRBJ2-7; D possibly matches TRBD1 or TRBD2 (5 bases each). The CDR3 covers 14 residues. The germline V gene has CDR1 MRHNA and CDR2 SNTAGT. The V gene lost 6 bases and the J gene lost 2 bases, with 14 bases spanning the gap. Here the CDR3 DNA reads TGTGCCAGCAGCAGGGACCAATTTGCCTACGAGCAGTACTTC. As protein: CASSRDQFAYEQYF.

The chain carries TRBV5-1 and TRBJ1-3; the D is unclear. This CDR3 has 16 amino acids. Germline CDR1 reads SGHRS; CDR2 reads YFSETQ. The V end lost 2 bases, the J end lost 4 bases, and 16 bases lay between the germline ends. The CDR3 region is CASSLGVVNSGNTIYF. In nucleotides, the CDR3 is TGCGCCAGCAGCTTAGGTGTGGTAAATTCCGGAAACACCATATATTTT.